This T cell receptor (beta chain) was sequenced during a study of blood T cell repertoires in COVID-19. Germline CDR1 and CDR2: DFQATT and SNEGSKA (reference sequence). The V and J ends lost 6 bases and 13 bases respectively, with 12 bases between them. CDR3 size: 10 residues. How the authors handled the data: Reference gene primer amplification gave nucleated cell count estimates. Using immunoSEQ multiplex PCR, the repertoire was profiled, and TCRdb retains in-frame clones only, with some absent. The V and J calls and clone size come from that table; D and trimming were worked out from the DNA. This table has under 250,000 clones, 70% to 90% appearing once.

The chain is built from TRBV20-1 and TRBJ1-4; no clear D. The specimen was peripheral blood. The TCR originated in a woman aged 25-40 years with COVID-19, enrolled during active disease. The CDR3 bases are TGCAGTGCCCTATCGGAGGGACTGTTTTTT. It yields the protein CSALSEGLFF.